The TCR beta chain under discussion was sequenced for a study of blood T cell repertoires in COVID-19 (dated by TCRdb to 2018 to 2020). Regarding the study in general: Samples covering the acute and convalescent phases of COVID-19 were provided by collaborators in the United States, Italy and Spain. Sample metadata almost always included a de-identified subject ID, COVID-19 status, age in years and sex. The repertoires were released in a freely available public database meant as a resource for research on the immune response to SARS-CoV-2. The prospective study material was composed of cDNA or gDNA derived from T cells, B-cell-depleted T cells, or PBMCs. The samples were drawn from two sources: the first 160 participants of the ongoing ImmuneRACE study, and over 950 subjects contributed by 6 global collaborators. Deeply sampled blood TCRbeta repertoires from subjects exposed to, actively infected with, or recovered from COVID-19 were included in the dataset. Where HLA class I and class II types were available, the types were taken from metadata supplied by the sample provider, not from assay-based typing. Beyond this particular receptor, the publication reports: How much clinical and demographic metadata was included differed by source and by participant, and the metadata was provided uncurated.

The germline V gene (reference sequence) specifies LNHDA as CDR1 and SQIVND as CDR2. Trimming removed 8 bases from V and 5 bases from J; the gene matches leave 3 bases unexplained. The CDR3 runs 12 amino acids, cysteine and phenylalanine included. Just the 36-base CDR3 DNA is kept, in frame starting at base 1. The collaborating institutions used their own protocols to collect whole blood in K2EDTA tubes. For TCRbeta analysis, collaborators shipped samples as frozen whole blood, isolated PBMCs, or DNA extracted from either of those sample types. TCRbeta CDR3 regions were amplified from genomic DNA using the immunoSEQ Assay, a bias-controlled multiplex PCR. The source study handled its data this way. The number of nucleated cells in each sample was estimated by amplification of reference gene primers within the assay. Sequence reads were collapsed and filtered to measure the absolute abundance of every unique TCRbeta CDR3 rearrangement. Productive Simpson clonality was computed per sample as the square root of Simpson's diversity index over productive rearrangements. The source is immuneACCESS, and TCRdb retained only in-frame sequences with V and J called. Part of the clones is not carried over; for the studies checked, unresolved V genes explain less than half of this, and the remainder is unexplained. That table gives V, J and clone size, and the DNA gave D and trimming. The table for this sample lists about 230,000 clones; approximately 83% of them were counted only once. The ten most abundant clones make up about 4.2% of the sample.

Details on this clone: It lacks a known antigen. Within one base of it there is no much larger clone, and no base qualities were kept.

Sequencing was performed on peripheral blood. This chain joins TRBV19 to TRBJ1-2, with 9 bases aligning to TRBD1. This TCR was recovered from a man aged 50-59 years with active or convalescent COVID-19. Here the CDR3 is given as CASGDRDYGYTF. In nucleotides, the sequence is TGTGCCAGTGGGGACAGGGATTATGGCTACACCTTC. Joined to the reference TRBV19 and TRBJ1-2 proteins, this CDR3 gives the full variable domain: DGGITQSPKYLFRKEGQNVTLSCEQNLNHDAMYWYRQDPGQGLRLIYYSQIVNDFQKGDIAEGYSVSREKKESFPLTVTSAQKNPTAFYLCASGDRDYGYTFGSGTRLTVV.